This is a list of T cell receptor beta chains from one sample in a study of blood T cell repertoires in COVID-19. Assay: immunoSEQ multiplex PCR; the TCRdb copy retains only in-frame clones and omits some. Here the sample spans 150,000 to 200,000 clones, roughly 81% being singletons. The sample was peripheral blood. Source of these receptors: an elderly woman with COVID-19, enrolled during active disease. Each CDR3 is given with its conserved first and last residue. A D gene is named only where the DNA matches it firmly. The size of a clone is reported for some rows only, either as once, few or many, or as a class for expanded clones.

TGTGCCAGCAGCCTAGGGGGGGGAGAGACCCAGTACTTC | CASSLGGGETQYF | . | once | TRBJ2-5 | TRBV6-5
TGTGCCAGCAGCCAAACGGGGGCAGGGGGAGGCTACACCTTC | CASSQTGAGGGYTF | TRBD1 | . | TRBJ1-2 | TRBV3-1/TRBV3-2
TGTGCCAGTAGTATGAATAGTAATGAAAAACTGTTTTTT | CASSMNSNEKLFF | . | . | TRBJ1-4 | TRBV19
TGTGCCAGCAGCCCTCGGGGAGGGAACACTGAAGCTTTCTTT | CASSPRGGNTEAFF | . | once | TRBJ1-1 | TRBV7-2
TGTGCCAGCAGTTACAGGGGGCGAACAGATACGCAGTATTTT | CASSYRGRTDTQYF | TRBD1 | once | TRBJ2-3 | TRBV28
TGTGCCAGCAGTCCCGCGACAGATTACTATTATAATTCACCCCTCCACTTT | CASSPATDYYYNSPLHF | . | . | TRBJ1-6 | TRBV27
TGTGCCAGTAGTATTTGGGGACAGGGTCGAATGGGGTCTGGGGCCAACGTCCTGACTTTC | CASSIWGQGRMGSGANVLTF | TRBD1 | . | TRBJ2-6 | TRBV19
TGTGCCAGCAGCTTAGTAGAACAGGGGGCGCGGACACCCCTCCACTTT | CASSLVEQGARTPLHF | TRBD1 | . | TRBJ1-6 | TRBV7-2
TGTGCCAGCAGCGGCAGGAACCAGTATTCACCCCTCCACTTT | CASSGRNQYSPLHF | . | . | TRBJ1-6 | TRBV6-2/TRBV6-3
TGTGCCAGCAGCTACGGACTAGCGGGGGGTCGCGAGCAGTTCTTC | CASSYGLAGGREQFF | TRBD2 | . | TRBJ2-1 | TRBV5-5
TGTGCCAGCTCACCCGGACAGGGGGAAGATACGCAGTATTTT | CASSPGQGEDTQYF | TRBD1 | . | TRBJ2-3 | TRBV18
TGTGCCAGCAGCTTCGGGGGAGACTACGAGCAGTACTTC | CASSFGGDYEQYF | . | . | TRBJ2-7 | TRBV11-3
TGCGCCAGCAGCTTGGACAGGAACTATGGCTACACCTTC | CASSLDRNYGYTF | . | . | TRBJ1-2 | TRBV5-1
TGTGCCAGCACCCCCCAAACAGGGAGTACTGAAGCTTTCTTT | CASTPQTGSTEAFF | . | . | TRBJ1-1 | TRBV2
TGTGCCAGCAGGCGTAACAATGAGCAGTTCTTC | CASRRNNEQFF | . | once | TRBJ2-1 | TRBV2
TGCGCCAGCAGCTGGGGACTAGGGTCCTACAATGAGCAGTTCTTC | CASSWGLGSYNEQFF | TRBD2 | . | TRBJ2-1 | TRBV5-1
TGTGCCATCTCCAGACTAGCGGGAGTAGGGGAGCTGTTTTTT | CAISRLAGVGELFF | TRBD2 | . | TRBJ2-2 | TRBV10-3
TGTGCCAGCGCAAATGCTACAGTAACCCACGAGCAGTACTTC | CASANATVTHEQYF | . | . | TRBJ2-7 | TRBV27
TGTGCCAGCTCTACAGGGTGGCTAAACTATGGCTACACCTTC | CASSTGWLNYGYTF | . | . | TRBJ1-2 | TRBV2
TGTGCCAGCAGCTTCCCACAGGGCCGGGAGGCCGATGAGCAGTTCTTC | CASSFPQGREADEQFF | . | . | TRBJ2-1 | TRBV5-4
TGTGCCAGAAGGGACAGGGGGGGCACCGGGGAGCTGTTTTTT | CARRDRGGTGELFF | TRBD1 | few | TRBJ2-2 | TRBV2
TGTGCCAGCAGCGTAGGGGGACTAGGAGGTGAGCAGTTCTTC | CASSVGGLGGEQFF | TRBD2 | . | TRBJ2-1 | TRBV9
TGTGCCAGTAGTCCGACAATGAACACTGAAGCTTTCTTT | CASSPTMNTEAFF | . | once | TRBJ1-1 | TRBV19
TGCGCCAGCAGTGAGAAGAGGGGAAACACCATATATTTT | CASSEKRGNTIYF | . | . | TRBJ1-3 | TRBV10-2
TGTGCCAGCTCACGGGCAGGGGGCGATGGCTACACCTTC | CASSRAGGDGYTF | TRBD1 | . | TRBJ1-2 | TRBV18
TGCGCCAGCAGCCAAGATCTTGTCGGGGGGACCTACAATGAGCAGTTCTTC | CASSQDLVGGTYNEQFF | TRBD2 | medium-sized | TRBJ2-1 | TRBV4-3
TGTGCCAGCAGCTTAGGGAGAAACATTCAGTACTTC | CASSLGRNIQYF | . | . | TRBJ2-4 | TRBV11-3
TGTGCCACCCGGGGAGATCTTTACAATGAGCAGTTCTTC | CATRGDLYNEQFF | . | once | TRBJ2-1 | TRBV15
TGTGCCAGCAGCCCCGGGTTGGGCTACACCTTC | CASSPGLGYTF | . | many | TRBJ1-2 | TRBV5-8
TGTGCCTGGAGCCCCCGGGGACAATCCTACAATGAGCAGTTCTTC | CAWSPRGQSYNEQFF | . | few | TRBJ2-1 | TRBV30
TGTGCCAGCAGTGAACCCAGGGAGGGGACCCAGTACTTC | CASSEPREGTQYF | TRBD2 | . | TRBJ2-5 | TRBV2
TGCAGCGCCGGGACAGTCTATGGCTACACCTTC | CSAGTVYGYTF | TRBD1 | . | TRBJ1-2 | TRBV29-1
TGCGCCAGCAGCTCAGGACAGGGAAGCGGCGCAGATACGCAGTATTTT | CASSSGQGSGADTQYF | TRBD1 | . | TRBJ2-3 | TRBV5-1
TGTGCCAGCAGCGTAATACGAGGGGGGGCCGGCACAGATACGCAGTATTTT | CASSVIRGGAGTDTQYF | . | . | TRBJ2-3 | TRBV9
TGTGCCAGTAGTAGGGCAGGGCATCAGCCCCAGCATTTT | CASSRAGHQPQHF | . | . | TRBJ1-5 | TRBV19
TGTGCCAGCAGACCGGGACAGGGGGTTTCTGCTGGGGCCAACGTCCTGACTTTC | CASRPGQGVSAGANVLTF | TRBD1 | . | TRBJ2-6 | TRBV2
TGTGCCAGCAGCTTTGGGCTCTATGGCTACACCTTC | CASSFGLYGYTF | . | . | TRBJ1-2 | TRBV3-1/TRBV3-2
TGTGCCAGTAGTACGGGACAAGCAGATTCACCCCTCCACTTT | CASSTGQADSPLHF | . | . | TRBJ1-6 | TRBV19
TGTGCCAGCAGGTCACTTAGCGGGCGCTCCTACAATGAGCAGTTCTTC | CASRSLSGRSYNEQFF | TRBD2 | . | TRBJ2-1 | TRBV11-2
TGTGCCAGCAGCTCCCCTGGGGGCAAGGTTGAAGCTTTCTTT | CASSSPGGKVEAFF | . | few | TRBJ1-1 | TRBV7-9
TGTGCCTGGAGGGGCGAAGGTTACGAGCAGTACTTC | CAWRGEGYEQYF | . | . | TRBJ2-7 | TRBV30
TGTGCCAGCAGCCCTAAGGTAGGGGGTGGGGAAAAACTGTTTTTT | CASSPKVGGGEKLFF | . | . | TRBJ1-4 | TRBV12-1
TGTGCCAGCAGCTTAAGTGGTAGCGCCGGGGAGCTGTTTTTT | CASSLSGSAGELFF | . | few | TRBJ2-2 | TRBV7-3
TGTGCCAGCAGCACCATTCCGGGACTAGCGGGATGGGTAAGGGACAATGAGCAGTTCTTC | CASSTIPGLAGWVRDNEQFF | . | . | TRBJ2-1 | TRBV21-1
TGTGCCAGCAGCCAATGGCAGGGTAACTATGGCTACACCTTC | CASSQWQGNYGYTF | . | . | TRBJ1-2 | TRBV16
TGTGCCAGCAGTTCGTGGACTAGCGGGATAATCACAGATACGCAGTATTTT | CASSSWTSGIITDTQYF | TRBD2 | . | TRBJ2-3 | TRBV27
TGTGCCAGCAGTTTCGTCGGCGGGTGGGCTTTCTTT | CASSFVGGWAFF | . | . | TRBJ1-1 | TRBV6-2/TRBV6-3
TGTGCCTGGAGTGTTTACGGGGGGGCCTACAATGAGCAGTTCTTC | CAWSVYGGAYNEQFF | TRBD2 | few | TRBJ2-1 | TRBV30
TGTGCCAGCAGTTTATCGTCGGTGGTTTGGCAGTTCTTC | CASSLSSVVWQFF | . | . | TRBJ2-1 | TRBV28
TGTGCCAGCAGTCCTCCGGGACACAAGAACACTGAAGCTTTCTTT | CASSPPGHKNTEAFF | . | many | TRBJ1-1 | TRBV27
TGTGCCAGCAGTTTCTTAGCGGGAGTGTCCACAGATACGCAGTATTTT | CASSFLAGVSTDTQYF | TRBD2 | . | TRBJ2-3 | TRBV28
TGTGCCAGTCGGGGGGTGAACACCGGGGAGCTGTTTTTT | CASRGVNTGELFF | TRBD2 | . | TRBJ2-2 | TRBV2
TGTGCCAGCAGCTCCCGCGGGATGAACACTGAAGCTTTCTTT | CASSSRGMNTEAFF | . | . | TRBJ1-1 | TRBV11-3
TGTGCCAGCAGCCCGGGACTAGTCGACCAAGAGACCCAGTACTTC | CASSPGLVDQETQYF | TRBD2 | . | TRBJ2-5 | TRBV9
TGCGCCAGCAGCTCGGGTGGAAACACCATATATTTT | CASSSGGNTIYF | . | . | TRBJ1-3 | TRBV5-1